The entry that follows covers one TCR beta chain sequence. The antigen is unknown. CDR3 length: 15 amino acids. CDR1 and CDR2 (germline): MDHEN, SYDVKM. V lost 8 bases, J lost 4 bases, and 9 bases stayed unmatched. Full-length variable regions came from constant-region reverse primers plus semi-nested Nested Universal Primer A PCR. TCRdb reprocessed the 5' RACE reads with MiXCR, giving one entry per CDR3 protein. The table lists more than 45,000 distinct CDR3 sequences, 25% to 35% of them singletons. Study conclusions and caveats: Greatest tumor Treg TCR overlap was with tumor naive CD4+ cells.

Specimen: tumor-infiltrating memory CD4+ T cells sorted from the breast tumor. This sample's subset: memory CD4+ T cells, CD4+CD45RO+CD25-. The TCR originated in a female donor with breast cancer. The chain carries TRBV28 and TRBJ2-2; 8 bases agree with TRBD1. CDR3 nucleotides: TGTGCCAGCGGATCAGGGGGCTCCGGCACCGGGGAGCTGTTTTTT. Translating gives CASGSGGSGTGELFF. The whole variable domain, remainder taken from reference TRBV28 and TRBJ2-2, is DVKVTQSSRYLVKRTGEKVFLECVQDMDHENMFWYRQDPGLGLRLIYFSYDVKMKEKGDIPEGYSVSREKKERFSLILESASTNQTSMYLCASGSGGSGTGELFFGEGSRLTVL.